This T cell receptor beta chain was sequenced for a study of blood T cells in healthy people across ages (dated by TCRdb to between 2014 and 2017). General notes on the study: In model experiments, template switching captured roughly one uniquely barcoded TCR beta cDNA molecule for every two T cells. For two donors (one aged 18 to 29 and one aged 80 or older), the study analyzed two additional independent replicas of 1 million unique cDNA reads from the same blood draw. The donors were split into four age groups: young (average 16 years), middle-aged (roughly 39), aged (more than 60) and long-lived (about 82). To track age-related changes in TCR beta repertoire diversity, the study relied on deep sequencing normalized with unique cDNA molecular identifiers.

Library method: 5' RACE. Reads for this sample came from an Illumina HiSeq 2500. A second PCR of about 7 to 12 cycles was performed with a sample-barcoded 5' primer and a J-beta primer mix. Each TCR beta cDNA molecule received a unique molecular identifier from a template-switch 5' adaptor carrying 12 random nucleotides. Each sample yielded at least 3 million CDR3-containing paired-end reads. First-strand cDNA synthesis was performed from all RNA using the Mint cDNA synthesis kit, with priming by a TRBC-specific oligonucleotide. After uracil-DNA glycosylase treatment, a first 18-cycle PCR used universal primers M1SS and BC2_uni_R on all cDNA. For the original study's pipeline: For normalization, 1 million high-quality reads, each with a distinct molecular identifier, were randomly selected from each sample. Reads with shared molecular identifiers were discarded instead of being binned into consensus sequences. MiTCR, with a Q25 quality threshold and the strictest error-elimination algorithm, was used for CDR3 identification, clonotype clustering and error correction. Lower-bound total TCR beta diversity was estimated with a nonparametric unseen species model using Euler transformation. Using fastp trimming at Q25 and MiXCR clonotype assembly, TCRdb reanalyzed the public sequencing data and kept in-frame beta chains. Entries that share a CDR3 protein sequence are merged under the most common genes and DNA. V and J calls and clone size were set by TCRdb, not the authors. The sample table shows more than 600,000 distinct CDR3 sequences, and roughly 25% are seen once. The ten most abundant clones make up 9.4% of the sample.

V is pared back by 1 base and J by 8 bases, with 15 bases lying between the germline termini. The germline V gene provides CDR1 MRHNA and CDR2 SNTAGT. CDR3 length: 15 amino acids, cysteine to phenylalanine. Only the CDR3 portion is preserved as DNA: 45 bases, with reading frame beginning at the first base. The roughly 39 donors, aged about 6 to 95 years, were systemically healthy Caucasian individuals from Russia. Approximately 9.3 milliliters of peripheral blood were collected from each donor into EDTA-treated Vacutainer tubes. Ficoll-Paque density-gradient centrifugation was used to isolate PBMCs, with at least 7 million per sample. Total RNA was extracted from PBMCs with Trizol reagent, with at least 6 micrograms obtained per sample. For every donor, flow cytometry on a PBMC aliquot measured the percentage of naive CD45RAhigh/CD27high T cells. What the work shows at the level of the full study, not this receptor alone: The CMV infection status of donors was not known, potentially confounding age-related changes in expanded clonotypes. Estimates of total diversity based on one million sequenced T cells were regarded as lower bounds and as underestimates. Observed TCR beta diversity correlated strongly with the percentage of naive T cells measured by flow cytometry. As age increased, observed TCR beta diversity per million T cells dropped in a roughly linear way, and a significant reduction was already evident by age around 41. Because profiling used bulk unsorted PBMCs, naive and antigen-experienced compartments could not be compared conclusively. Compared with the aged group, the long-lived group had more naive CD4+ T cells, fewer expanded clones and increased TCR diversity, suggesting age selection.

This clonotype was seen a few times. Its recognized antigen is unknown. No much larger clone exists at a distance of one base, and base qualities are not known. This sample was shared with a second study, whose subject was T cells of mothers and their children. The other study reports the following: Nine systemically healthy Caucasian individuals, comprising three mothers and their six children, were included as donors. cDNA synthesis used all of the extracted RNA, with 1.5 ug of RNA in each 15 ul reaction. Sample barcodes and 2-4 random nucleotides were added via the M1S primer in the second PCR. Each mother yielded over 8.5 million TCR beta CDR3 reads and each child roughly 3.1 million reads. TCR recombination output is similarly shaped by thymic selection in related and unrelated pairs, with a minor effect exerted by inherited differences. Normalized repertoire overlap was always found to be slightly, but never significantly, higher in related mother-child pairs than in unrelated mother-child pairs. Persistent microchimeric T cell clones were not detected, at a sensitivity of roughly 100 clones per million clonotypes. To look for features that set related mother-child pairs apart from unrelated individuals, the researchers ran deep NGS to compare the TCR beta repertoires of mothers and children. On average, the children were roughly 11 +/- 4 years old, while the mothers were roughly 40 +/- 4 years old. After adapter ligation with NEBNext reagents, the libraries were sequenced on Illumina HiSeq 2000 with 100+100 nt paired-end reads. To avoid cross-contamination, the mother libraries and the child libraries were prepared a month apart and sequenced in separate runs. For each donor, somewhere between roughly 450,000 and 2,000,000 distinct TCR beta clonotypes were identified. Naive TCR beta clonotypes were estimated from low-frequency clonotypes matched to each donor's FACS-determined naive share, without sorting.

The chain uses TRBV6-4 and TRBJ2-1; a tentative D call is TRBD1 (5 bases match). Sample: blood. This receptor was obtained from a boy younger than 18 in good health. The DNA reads TGTGCCAGCAGTGACTTCTTAGCAGGGAAAGATGAGCAGTTCTTC. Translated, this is CASSDFLAGKDEQFF.